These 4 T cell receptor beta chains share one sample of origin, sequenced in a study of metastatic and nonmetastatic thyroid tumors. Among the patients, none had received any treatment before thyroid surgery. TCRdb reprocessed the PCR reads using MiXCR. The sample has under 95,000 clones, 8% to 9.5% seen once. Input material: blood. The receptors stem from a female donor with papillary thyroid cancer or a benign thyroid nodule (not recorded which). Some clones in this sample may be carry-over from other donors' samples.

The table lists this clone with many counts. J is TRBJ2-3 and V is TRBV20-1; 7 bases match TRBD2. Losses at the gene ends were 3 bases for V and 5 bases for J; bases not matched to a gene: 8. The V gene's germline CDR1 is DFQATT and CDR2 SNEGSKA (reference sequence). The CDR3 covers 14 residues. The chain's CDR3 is CSARDGTNRDTQYF. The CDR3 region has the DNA TGCAGTGCTAGGGACGGGACTAATCGAGATACGCAGTATTTT.

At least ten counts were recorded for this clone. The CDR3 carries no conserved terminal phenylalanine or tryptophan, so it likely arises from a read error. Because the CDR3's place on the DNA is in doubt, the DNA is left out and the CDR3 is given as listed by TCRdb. The CDR3 is CASLGTRREVFI. The chain uses TRBV6-1 and TRBJ2-7; the D call TRBD1 from the table was never checked on the DNA. Germline V gene data show CDR1 as MNHNS and CDR2 as SASEGT. The CDR3 comprises 12 residues, both ends counted.

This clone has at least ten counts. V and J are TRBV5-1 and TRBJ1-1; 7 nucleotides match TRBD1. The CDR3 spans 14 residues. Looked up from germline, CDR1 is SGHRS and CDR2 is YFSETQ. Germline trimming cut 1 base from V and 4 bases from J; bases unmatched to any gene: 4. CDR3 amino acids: CASSLSAGGTEAFF. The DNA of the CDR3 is TGCGCCAGCAGCTTGTCTGCAGGGGGCACTGAAGCTTTCTTT.

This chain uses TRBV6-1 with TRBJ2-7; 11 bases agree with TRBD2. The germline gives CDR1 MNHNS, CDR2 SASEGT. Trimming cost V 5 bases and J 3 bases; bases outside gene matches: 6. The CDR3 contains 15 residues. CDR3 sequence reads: CASSHTSGGRYEQYF. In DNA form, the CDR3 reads TGTGCCAGCAGTCACACTAGCGGGGGACGCTACGAGCAGTACTTC.